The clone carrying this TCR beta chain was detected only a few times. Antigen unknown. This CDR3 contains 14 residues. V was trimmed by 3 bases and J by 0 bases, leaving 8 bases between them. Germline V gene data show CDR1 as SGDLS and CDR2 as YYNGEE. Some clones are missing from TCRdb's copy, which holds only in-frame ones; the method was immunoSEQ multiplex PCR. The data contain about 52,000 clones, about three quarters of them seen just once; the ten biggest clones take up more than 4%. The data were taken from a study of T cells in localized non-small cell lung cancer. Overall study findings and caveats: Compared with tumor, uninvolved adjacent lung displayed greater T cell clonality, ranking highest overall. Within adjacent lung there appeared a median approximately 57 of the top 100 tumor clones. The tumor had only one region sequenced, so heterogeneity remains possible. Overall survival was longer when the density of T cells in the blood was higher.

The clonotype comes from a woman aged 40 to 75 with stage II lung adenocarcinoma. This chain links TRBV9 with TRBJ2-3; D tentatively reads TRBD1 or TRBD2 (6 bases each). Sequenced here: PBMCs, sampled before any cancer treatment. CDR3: CASSGGASTDTQYF. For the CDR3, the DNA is TGTGCCAGCAGCGGGGGGGCGAGCACAGATACGCAGTATTTT.